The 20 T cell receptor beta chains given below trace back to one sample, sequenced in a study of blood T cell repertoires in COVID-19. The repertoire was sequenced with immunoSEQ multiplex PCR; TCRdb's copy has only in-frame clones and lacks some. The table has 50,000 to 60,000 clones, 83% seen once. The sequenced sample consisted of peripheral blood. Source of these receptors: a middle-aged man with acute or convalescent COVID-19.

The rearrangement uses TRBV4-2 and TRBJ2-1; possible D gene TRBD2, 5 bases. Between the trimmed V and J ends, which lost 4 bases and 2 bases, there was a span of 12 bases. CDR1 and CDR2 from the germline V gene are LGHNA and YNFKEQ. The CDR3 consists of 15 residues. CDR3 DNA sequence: TGTGCCAGCAGCCCAAGGGCTAGCCCCTACAATGAGCAGTTCTTC. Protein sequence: CASSPRASPYNEQFF.

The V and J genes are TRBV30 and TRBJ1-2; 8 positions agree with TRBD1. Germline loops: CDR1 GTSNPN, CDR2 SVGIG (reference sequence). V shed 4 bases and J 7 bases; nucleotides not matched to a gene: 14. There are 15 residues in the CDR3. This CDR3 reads CAWNPRWDRWLGYTF. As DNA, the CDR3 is TGTGCCTGGAATCCCCGGTGGGACAGGTGGCTTGGCTACACCTTC.

CDR3: CASSLQGGGGQPQHF. DNA of the CDR3: TGTGCCAGCAGCTTACAGGGTGGCGGTGGTCAGCCCCAGCATTTT. The chain couples TRBV5-5 to TRBJ1-5; D may be TRBD1 (6 bases). The germline V and J ends were trimmed by 2 bases and 6 bases, with 15 bases remaining between them. This CDR3 region has 15 residues. Germline CDR1 and CDR2: SGHKS and YYEKEE (reference sequence).

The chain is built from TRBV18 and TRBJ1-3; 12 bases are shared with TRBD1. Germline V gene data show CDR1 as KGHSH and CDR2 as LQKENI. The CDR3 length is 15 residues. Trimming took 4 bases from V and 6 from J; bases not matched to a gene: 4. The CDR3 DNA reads TGTGCCAGCTCACAAGGGACAGGGGGCGAAAACACCATATATTTT. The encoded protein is CASSQGTGGENTIYF.

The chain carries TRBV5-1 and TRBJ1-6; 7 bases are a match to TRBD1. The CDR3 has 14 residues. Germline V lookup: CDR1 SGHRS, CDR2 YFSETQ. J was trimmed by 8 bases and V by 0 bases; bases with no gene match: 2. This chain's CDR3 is CASSLGTGYSPLHF. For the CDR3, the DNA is TGCGCCAGCAGCTTGGGGACAGGTTATTCACCCCTCCACTTT.

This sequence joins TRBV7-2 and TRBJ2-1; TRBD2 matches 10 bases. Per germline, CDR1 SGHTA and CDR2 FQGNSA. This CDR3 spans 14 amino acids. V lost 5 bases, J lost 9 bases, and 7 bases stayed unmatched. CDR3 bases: TGTGCCAGCAGCCAAAGCGGGAGGGGGGTTGAGCAGTTCTTC. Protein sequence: CASSQSGRGVEQFF.

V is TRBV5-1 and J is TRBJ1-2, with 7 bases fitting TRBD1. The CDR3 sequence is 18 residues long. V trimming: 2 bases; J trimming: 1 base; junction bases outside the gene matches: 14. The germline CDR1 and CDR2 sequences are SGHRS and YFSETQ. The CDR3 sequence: CASSLTQTGTENNYGYTF. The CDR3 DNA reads TGCGCCAGCAGCTTAACACAAACCGGGACAGAAAATAACTATGGCTACACCTTC.

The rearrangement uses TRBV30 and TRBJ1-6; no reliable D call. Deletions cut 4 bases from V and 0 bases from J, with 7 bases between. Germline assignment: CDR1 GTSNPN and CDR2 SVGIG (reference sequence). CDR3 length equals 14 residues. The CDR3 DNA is TGTGCCTGGATCCCCAGCTCCTATAATTCACCCCTCCACTTT. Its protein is CAWIPSSYNSPLHF.

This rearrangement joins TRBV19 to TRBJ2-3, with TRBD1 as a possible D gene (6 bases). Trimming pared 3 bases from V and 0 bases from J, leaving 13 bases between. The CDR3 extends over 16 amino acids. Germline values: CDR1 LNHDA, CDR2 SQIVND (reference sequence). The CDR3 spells CASSIGQSPSTDTQYF. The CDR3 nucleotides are TGTGCCAGTAGTATTGGACAGTCTCCTAGCACAGATACGCAGTATTTT.

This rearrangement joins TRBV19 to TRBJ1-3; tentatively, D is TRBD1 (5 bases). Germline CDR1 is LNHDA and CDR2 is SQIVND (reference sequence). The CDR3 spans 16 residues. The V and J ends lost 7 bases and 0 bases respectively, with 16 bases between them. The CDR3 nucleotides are TGTGCCAGTACCCCTTCGGGACTTCACTCTGGAAACACCATATATTTT. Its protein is CASTPSGLHSGNTIYF.

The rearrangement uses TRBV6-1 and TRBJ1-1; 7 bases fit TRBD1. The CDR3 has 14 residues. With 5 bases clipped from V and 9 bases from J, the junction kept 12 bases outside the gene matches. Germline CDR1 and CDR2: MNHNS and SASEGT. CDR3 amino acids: CASSRTRDSVQAFF. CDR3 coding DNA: TGTGCCAGCAGTCGGACCCGGGACAGTGTACAAGCTTTCTTT.

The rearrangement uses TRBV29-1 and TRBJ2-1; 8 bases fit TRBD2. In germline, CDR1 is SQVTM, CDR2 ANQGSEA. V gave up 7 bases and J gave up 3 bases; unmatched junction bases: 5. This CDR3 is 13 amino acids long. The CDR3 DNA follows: TGCAGCGGTAGGACTAGCCACTACAATGAGCAGTTCTTC. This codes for CSGRTSHYNEQFF.

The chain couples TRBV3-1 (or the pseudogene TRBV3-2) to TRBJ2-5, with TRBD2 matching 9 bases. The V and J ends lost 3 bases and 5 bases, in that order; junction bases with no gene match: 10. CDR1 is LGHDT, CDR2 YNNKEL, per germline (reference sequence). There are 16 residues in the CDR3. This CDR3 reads CASSQSRLAGMETQYF. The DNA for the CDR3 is TGTGCCAGCAGCCAGTCGCGGCTAGCGGGGATGGAGACCCAGTACTTC.

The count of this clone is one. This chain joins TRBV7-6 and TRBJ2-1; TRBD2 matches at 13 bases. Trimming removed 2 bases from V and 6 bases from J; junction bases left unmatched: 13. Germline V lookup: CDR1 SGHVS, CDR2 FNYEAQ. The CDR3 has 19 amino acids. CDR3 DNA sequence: TGTGCCAGCAGCTTAACTAGCGGGAGGGTCCCCTCCCTCAGCAATGAGCAGTTCTTC. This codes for CASSLTSGRVPSLSNEQFF.

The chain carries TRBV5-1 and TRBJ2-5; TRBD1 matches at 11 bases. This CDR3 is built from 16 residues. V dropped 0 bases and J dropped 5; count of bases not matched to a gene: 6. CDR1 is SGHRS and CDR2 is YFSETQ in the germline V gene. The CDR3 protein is CASSLGGQGAWETQYF. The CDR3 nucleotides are TGCGCCAGCAGCTTGGGAGGACAGGGGGCGTGGGAGACCCAGTACTTC.

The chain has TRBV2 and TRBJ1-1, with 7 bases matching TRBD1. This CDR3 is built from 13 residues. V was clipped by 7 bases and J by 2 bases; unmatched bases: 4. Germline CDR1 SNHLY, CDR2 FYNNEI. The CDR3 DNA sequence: TGTGCCAGCAACCGGGACAGAAACACTGAAGCTTTCTTT. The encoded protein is CASNRDRNTEAFF.

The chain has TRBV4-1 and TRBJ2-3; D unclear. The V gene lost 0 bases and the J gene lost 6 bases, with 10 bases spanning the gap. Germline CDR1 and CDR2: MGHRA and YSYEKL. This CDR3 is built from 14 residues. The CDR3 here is CASSQDSPRDTQYF. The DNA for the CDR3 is TGCGCCAGCAGCCAAGATTCCCCCCGGGATACGCAGTATTTT.

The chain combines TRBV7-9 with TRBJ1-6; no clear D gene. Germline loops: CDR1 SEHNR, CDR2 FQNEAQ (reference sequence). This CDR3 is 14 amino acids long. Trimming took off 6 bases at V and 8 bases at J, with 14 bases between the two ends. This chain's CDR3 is CASRPGIKDSPLHF. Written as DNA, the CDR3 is TGTGCCAGCAGGCCAGGAATTAAGGATTCACCCCTCCACTTT.

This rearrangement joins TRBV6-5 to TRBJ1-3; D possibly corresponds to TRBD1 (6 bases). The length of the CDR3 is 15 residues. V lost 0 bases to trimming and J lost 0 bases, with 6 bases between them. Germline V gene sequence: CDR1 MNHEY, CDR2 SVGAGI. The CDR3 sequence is CASSYSQGSGNTIYF. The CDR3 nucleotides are TGTGCCAGCAGTTACTCACAGGGCTCTGGAAACACCATATATTTT.

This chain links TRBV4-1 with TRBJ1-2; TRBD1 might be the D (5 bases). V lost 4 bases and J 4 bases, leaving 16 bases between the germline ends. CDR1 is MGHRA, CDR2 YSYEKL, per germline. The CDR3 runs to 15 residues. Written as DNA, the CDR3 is TGCGCCAGCAGCCGTAAGTGGACACGGCGCTATGGCTACACCTTC. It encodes CASSRKWTRRYGYTF.